This T cell receptor beta chain was recorded in a study of blood T cell repertoires in COVID-19. Original processing notes: Estimated nucleated cell counts came from reference gene primer amplification. Libraries were prepared by immunoSEQ multiplex PCR; TCRdb keeps only in-frame clonotypes and omits some of them. The V and J calls and clone size were taken over from that table, and D and trimming were inferred from the DNA. There are under 350,000 clones in the sample; 86% occur only once, and 4% to 5% lies in the top ten. Enrollees, roughly 18 to 89 years old, lived in fewer than 25 US areas. Participant-reported clinical history was the basis for cohort assignment. Recovered participants had two consecutive negative NP/OP PCR tests, healthcare professional clearance, or symptom resolution. This CDR3 contains 15 residues. CDR1 and CDR2 (germline): SGHRS, YFSETQ. V gave up 0 bases and J gave up 5 bases; unmatched junction bases: 5.

The sample consisted of PBMCs or T cells enriched from blood (not recorded which). The sequence came from a man younger than 40 who had recovered from COVID-19. This chain links TRBV5-1 with TRBJ2-7; 10 nucleotides agree with TRBD1. The CDR3 protein is CASSLVGTGADEQYF. The CDR3 DNA sequence: TGCGCCAGCAGCTTGGTCGGGACAGGGGCGGACGAGCAGTACTTC. Combining the CDR3 with reference TRBV5-1 and TRBJ2-7 gives the whole variable domain KAGVTQTPRYLIKTRGQQVTLSCSPISGHRSVSWYQQTPGQGLQFLFEYFSETQRNKGNFPGRFSGRQFSNSRSEMNVSTLELGDSALYLCASSLVGTGADEQYFGPGTRLTVT.